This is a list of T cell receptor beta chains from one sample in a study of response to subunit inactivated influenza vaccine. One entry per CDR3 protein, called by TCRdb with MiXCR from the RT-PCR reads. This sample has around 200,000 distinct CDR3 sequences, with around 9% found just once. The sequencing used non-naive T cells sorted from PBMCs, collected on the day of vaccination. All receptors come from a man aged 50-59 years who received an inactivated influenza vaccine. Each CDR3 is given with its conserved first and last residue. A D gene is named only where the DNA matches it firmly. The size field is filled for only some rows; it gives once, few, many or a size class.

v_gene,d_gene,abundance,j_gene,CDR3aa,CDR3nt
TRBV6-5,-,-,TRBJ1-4,CASSYYQGEKLFF,TGTGCCAGCAGTTACTACCAAGGGGAAAAACTGTTTTTT
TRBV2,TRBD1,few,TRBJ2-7,CASRPTLGQPSSYEQYF,TGTGCCAGCAGACCAACCCTGGGACAGCCGAGCTCCTACGAGCAGTACTTC
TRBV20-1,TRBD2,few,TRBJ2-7,CSASWGGTLSYEQYF,TGCAGTGCTAGTTGGGGAGGGACGCTTTCCTACGAGCAGTACTTC
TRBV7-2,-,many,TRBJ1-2,CASSLGPYLYGGYTF,TGTGCCAGCAGCTTAGGCCCGTACTTATATGGGGGCTACACCTTC
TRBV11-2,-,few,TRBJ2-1,CASSLKGVAGPTYNEQFF,TGTGCCAGCAGCTTAAAGGGCGTGGCGGGGCCCACCTACAATGAGCAGTTCTTC
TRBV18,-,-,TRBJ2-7,CASSPSGNYEQYF,TGTGCCAGCTCACCATCGGGGAACTACGAGCAGTACTTC
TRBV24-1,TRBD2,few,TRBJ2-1,CATSDFGSAGVENEQFF,TGTGCCACCAGTGATTTCGGGTCGGCGGGGGTGGAGAATGAGCAGTTCTTC
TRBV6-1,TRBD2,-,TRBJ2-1,CASSGSREGNEQFF,TGTGCCAGCAGTGGCAGTAGGGAGGGAAATGAGCAGTTCTTC
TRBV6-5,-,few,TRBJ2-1,CASSYNWDVDNEQFF,TGTGCCAGCAGCTACAACTGGGACGTGGACAATGAGCAGTTCTTC
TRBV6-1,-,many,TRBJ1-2,CASLERPGASGGYTF,TGTGCCAGCCTCGAACGGCCAGGGGCCTCCGGGGGCTACACCTTC
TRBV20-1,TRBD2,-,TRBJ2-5,CSAQYGLAGGGETQYF,TGCAGTGCTCAATACGGACTAGCGGGAGGAGGAGAGACCCAGTACTTC
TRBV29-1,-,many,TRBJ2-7,CSVEGGTGSYEQYF,TGCAGCGTTGAAGGAGGGACGGGGTCCTACGAGCAGTACTTC
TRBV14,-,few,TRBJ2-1,CASSPGFYNEQFF,TGTGCCAGCAGCCCCGGGTTTTACAATGAGCAGTTCTTC
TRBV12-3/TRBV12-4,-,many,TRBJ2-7,CASSLAEKSYEQYF,TGTGCCAGCAGTTTAGCTGAGAAATCCTACGAGCAGTACTTC
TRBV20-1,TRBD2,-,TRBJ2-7,CSARRAGATYEQYF,TGCAGTGCTCGAAGAGCGGGAGCCACCTACGAGCAGTACTTC
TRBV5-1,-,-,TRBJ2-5,CASSADQETQYF,TGCGCCAGCAGCGCGGACCAAGAGACCCAGTACTTC
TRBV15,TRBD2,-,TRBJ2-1,CATSNPWGTSGTHEQFF,TGTGCCACCAGCAACCCCTGGGGGACTAGCGGGACCCATGAGCAGTTCTTC
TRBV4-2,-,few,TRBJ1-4,CASSQDRVGEKLFF,TGTGCCAGCAGCCAAGACAGGGTAGGGGAAAAACTGTTTTTT
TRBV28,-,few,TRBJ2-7,CASSSGSLGLEQYF,TGTGCCAGCAGTTCTGGGTCCCTTGGCCTTGAGCAGTACTTC
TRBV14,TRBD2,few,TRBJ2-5,CASSPRRGLETQYF,TGTGCCAGCAGCCCCAGGCGGGGGTTGGAGACCCAGTACTTC
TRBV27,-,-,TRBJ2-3,CASSLLSAVSSTDTQYF,TGTGCCAGCAGTTTATTATCGGCGGTTTCTAGCACAGATACGCAGTATTTT
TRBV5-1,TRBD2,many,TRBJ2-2,CASRERDGGELFF,TGCGCCAGCAGGGAGCGGGACGGCGGGGAGCTGTTTTTT
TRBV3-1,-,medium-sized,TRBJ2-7,CASSRTYEQYF,TGTGCCAGCAGCCGGACCTACGAGCAGTACTTC
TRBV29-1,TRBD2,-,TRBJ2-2,CSVGSGGQTGELFF,TGCAGCGTTGGGTCGGGGGGGCAAACCGGGGAGCTGTTTTTT
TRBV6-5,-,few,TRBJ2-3,CASSYTRGAGTDTQYF,TGTGCCAGCAGTTACACCAGGGGAGCGGGCACAGATACGCAGTATTTT
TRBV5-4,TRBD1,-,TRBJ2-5,CASSLVDREETQYF,TGTGCCAGCAGCTTGGTAGACAGGGAAGAGACCCAGTACTTC
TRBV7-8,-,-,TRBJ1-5,CASSLAQNSPQHF,TGTGCCAGCAGCTTAGCGCAGAACTCGCCCCAGCATTTT
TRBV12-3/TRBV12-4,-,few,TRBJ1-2,CASSQFGYGYTF,TGTGCCAGCAGCCAATTCGGATATGGCTACACCTTC